Below, 5 T cell receptor beta chains from the same sample are listed, as sequenced in a study of blood T cell repertoires in COVID-19. TCRdb's table, derived via immunoSEQ multiplex PCR, lists solely in-frame clones and lacks some. Of roughly 80,000 clones listed, 88% are singletons. The sequencing sample was made of peripheral blood. These receptors were obtained from a human donor in a cohort sampled during active COVID-19.

The chain combines TRBV27 with TRBJ1-2, with D uncertain. Trimming cost V 8 bases and J 4 bases, with 17 bases left between them. CDR1 is MNHEY and CDR2 is SMNVEV in the germline V gene (reference sequence). The CDR3 contains 14 residues. Written as DNA, the CDR3 is TGTGCCAGCTGCCCGTCATCGGTTGCCTATGGCTACACCTTC. Its protein product is CASCPSSVAYGYTF.

The V and J genes are TRBV11-2 and TRBJ2-5; 10 nucleotides agree with TRBD2. The CDR3 has 15 amino acids. Germline trimming cut 5 bases from V and 3 bases from J; bases unmatched to any gene: 6. Germline lookup yields CDR1 SGHAT and CDR2 FQNNGV. DNA for the CDR3: TGTGCCAGCAGCCAAAGCGGGGGGGAAGAAGAGACCCAGTACTTC. Encoded protein: CASSQSGGEEETQYF. The full variable domain, with the rest looked up from reference TRBV11-2 and TRBJ2-5, is EAGVAQSPRYKIIEKRQSVAFWCNPISGHATLYWYQQILGQGPKLLIQFQNNGVVDDSQLPKDRFSAERLKGVDSTLKIQPAKLEDSAVYLCASSQSGGEEETQYFGPGTRLLVL.

This clone was observed once. V and J are TRBV6-1 and TRBJ2-1; 9 bases are a match to TRBD2. V lost 3 bases and J lost 2; bases outside the gene matches: 5. CDR1 is MNHNS and CDR2 is SASEGT in the germline V gene. The CDR3 length is 16 residues. DNA for the CDR3: TGTGCCAGCAGTGATAGCGGGAGCAAAACCTACAATGAGCAGTTCTTC. As protein: CASSDSGSKTYNEQFF.

CDR3 sequence (DNA): TGTGCCAGCAGCTTTAACGGGGAGCTGTTTTTT. Translating it yields CASSFNGELFF. The chain is built from TRBV7-3 and TRBJ2-2; no firm D call. CDR3 length: 11 amino acids. CDR1 and CDR2 from the germline V gene are SGHTA and FQGTGA. Trimming cost V 3 bases and J 7 bases, with 3 bases left between them.

The J gene is TRBJ2-3, the V gene TRBV30, with 10 positions matching TRBD1. Germline V lookup: CDR1 GTSNPN, CDR2 SVGIG (reference sequence). This CDR3 spans 13 amino acids. V was pared by 5 bases and J by 7 bases, with 6 bases of the junction left unmatched. The CDR3 spells CAWSGQGTNTQYF. CDR3 nucleotide sequence: TGTGCCTGGTCGGGACAGGGGACGAATACGCAGTATTTT.